One and the same sample provided the 8 T cell receptor beta chains below, sequenced in a study of shared clonotypes between healthy human individuals. Produced via immunoSEQ multiplex PCR; TCRdb's table is partial and in-frame only. Among about half a million clones, about 78% were seen once, and the ten largest hold 12%. Sequenced: PBMCs. These receptors were collected from a woman in her forties in good health. Some clones in this sample may be carry-over from other donors' samples.

Turning to this clone: The likely explanation is a read error, given a far larger clone one base away. The chain employs TRBV19 and TRBJ2-1; TRBD2 is a possible D gene (6 bases). The V end was cut by 3 bases, the J end by 6 bases, with 18 bases between. Germline assignment: CDR1 LNHDA and CDR2 SQIVND (reference sequence). This CDR3 contains 16 residues. CDR3 in DNA: TGTGCCAGTAGTATCGGCGGGGCTAGCAGGAGCAATGAGCAGTTCTTC. It encodes CASSIGGASRSNEQFF.

The V and J genes are TRBV5-1 and TRBJ1-4, with D maybe TRBD1 (6 bases). CDR1 is SGHRS and CDR2 is YFSETQ in the germline V gene. The CDR3 covers 15 residues. Trimming cost V 6 bases and J 0 bases, with 12 bases left between them. This chain's CDR3 is CASKGGIATNEKLFF. Written as DNA, the CDR3 is TGCGCCAGCAAGGGGGGAATTGCAACTAATGAAAAACTGTTTTTT.

V and J are TRBV10-3 and TRBJ1-2, with 11 bases identical to TRBD1. There are 15 residues in the CDR3. V gave up 6 bases and J gave up 7 bases; unmatched junction bases: 10. Germline V gives CDR1 ENHRY, CDR2 SYGVKD. As DNA, the CDR3 is TGTGCCATCAGCCGAACGGGACAGGGGGTGGGTGGCTACACCTTC. Translation gives CAISRTGQGVGGYTF.

This clone was seen more than once but under ten times. This rearrangement joins TRBV5-1 to TRBJ1-2; no reliable D call. Germline CDR1 and CDR2: SGHRS and YFSETQ. V lost 4 bases, J lost 6 bases, and 16 bases lay in between. The CDR3 has 14 amino acids. The CDR3 sequence: CASSAQPVVDGYTF. DNA of the CDR3: TGCGCCAGCAGCGCCCAACCTGTGGTGGATGGCTACACCTTC.

The genes are TRBV30 and TRBJ1-4; D gene unclear. Trimming left V 0 bases short and J 8 bases short, with 10 bases between. CDR3 length: 13 amino acids. Germline V gene data show CDR1 as GTSNPN and CDR2 as SVGIG (reference sequence). The CDR3 DNA follows: TGTGCCTGGAGTGTAGTGGTGGGGGAAAAACTGTTTTTT. This gives the protein CAWSVVVGEKLFF.

This clone was seen only a few times. V usage is TRBV28 and J usage is TRBJ1-2; tentative D call: TRBD1 (6 bases). The CDR3 has 15 amino acids. The V gene's germline CDR1 is MDHEN and CDR2 SYDVKM. V lost 2 bases, J lost 1 base, and 11 bases lay in between. Here the CDR3 reads CASSLRGHLNYGYTF. In DNA, the CDR3 is TGTGCCAGCAGTTTAAGGGGACACCTTAACTATGGCTACACCTTC.

The chain recombines TRBV30 with TRBJ2-1; 8 bases agree with TRBD2. V lost 2 bases, J lost 8 bases, and 11 bases stayed unmatched. This CDR3 has 15 residues. CDR1 is GTSNPN, CDR2 SVGIG, per germline (reference sequence). CDR3 sequence reads: CAWSPQSGSAHEQFF. As DNA, the CDR3 is TGTGCCTGGAGTCCTCAAAGCGGGAGCGCGCATGAGCAGTTCTTC.

In regard to this clone: With a far larger clone one base away, a read error is the likely cause. V gene TRBV27 combines with J gene TRBJ2-1, with 7 positions matching TRBD2. Germline CDR1 is MNHEY and CDR2 is SMNVEV (reference sequence). This CDR3 is built from 13 residues. The CDR3 bases are TGTGCCAACAGTTCCCAGGGCGGGAGTCAGTGGTTCTTC. Encoded protein: CANSSQGGSQWFF.